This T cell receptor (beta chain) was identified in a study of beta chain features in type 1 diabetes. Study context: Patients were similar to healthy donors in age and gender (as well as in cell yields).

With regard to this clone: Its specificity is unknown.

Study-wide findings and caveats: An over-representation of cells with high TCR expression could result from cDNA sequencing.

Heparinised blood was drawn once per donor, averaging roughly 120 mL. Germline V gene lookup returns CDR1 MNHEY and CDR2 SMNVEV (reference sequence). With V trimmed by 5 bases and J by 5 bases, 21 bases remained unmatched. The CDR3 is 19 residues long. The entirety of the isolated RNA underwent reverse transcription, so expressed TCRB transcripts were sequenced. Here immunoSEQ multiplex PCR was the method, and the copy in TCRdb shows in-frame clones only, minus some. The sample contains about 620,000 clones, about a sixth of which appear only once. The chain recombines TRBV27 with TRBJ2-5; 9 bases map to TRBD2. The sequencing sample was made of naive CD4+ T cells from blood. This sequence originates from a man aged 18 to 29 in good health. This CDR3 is CASSTLNWREGPLFETQYF. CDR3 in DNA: TGTGCCAGCAGTACCCTGAATTGGCGGGAGGGCCCTCTTTTTGAGACCCAGTACTTC.